One sample yielded the 23 T cell receptor beta chains listed below, sequenced in a study of blood T cell repertoires in COVID-19. Measured with immunoSEQ multiplex PCR; TCRdb has only the in-frame clones, and not every one. The repertoire consists of roughly 250,000 clones, with 87% occurring once and the leading ten covering 6% to 9%. Input material: peripheral blood. These receptors originate from a man in his sixties who had recovered from COVID-19.

This chain connects TRBV7-2 to TRBJ1-2; a possible D gene is TRBD1 (6 bases). The CDR3 loop spans 15 amino acids. Germline lookup yields CDR1 SGHTA and CDR2 FQGNSA. The germline V and J ends were trimmed by 5 bases and 3 bases, with 16 bases remaining between them. The CDR3 DNA sequence: TGTGCCAGCAGCCTAGGGGGGGGCAGGGACTATGGCTACACCTTC. Translation gives CASSLGGGRDYGYTF.

The rearrangement uses TRBV7-8 and TRBJ2-2, with TRBD1 as a possible D gene (5 bases). Germline lookup yields CDR1 SGHVS and CDR2 FQNEAQ. Deletions cut 1 base from V and 4 bases from J, with 13 bases between. The CDR3 spans 16 residues. The CDR3 nucleotides are TGTGCCAGCAGCTTAGTCGTTCAGGGCAGCACCGGGGAGCTGTTTTTT. Translation: CASSLVVQGSTGELFF.

The genes are TRBV19 and TRBJ1-1; D remains unclear. The CDR3 totals 14 residues. The V gene lost 7 bases and the J gene lost 4 bases, with 16 bases spanning the gap. Germline CDR1 is LNHDA and CDR2 is SQIVND (reference sequence). As DNA, the CDR3 is TGTGCCAGTATAGAAGAGGTCGCTAGCACTGAAGCTTTCTTT. As protein: CASIEEVASTEAFF.

The rearrangement links TRBV30 to TRBJ2-5; no clear D gene. The CDR3 runs 14 residues. CDR1 and CDR2 from the germline V gene are GTSNPN and SVGIG (reference sequence). The V end lost 0 bases, the J end lost 4 bases, and 12 bases lay between the germline ends. The CDR3 bases are TGTGCCTGGAGTGTTACAGACCGCCTAGAGACCCAGTACTTC. This encodes CAWSVTDRLETQYF.

V and J are TRBV28 and TRBJ2-7, with 10 positions matching TRBD1. With V trimmed by 5 bases and J by 4 bases, 8 bases remained unmatched. This CDR3 contains 15 residues. Germline V CDR1 and CDR2: MDHEN, SYDVKM. For the CDR3, the DNA is TGTGCCAGCAGTGAATCCGGGACAGGGGATTACGAGCAGTACTTC. Translated: CASSESGTGDYEQYF.

This clone appeared a single time. The chain joins TRBV5-1 to TRBJ1-5, with a tentative D call TRBD1 (6 bases). This CDR3 is 15 amino acids long. From germline, CDR1 is SGHRS and CDR2 YFSETQ. Trimming removed 4 bases at V and 2 bases at J, with 13 bases between. The CDR3 sequence is CASSPGGLRNQPQHF. CDR3 in DNA: TGCGCCAGCAGCCCGGGGGGCCTGCGCAATCAGCCCCAGCATTTT.

The chain carries TRBV10-3 and TRBJ2-1; 10 nucleotides line up with TRBD2. This CDR3 region has 15 residues. J lost 8 bases, V lost 8 bases, and 12 bases had no gene match. CDR1 ENHRY and CDR2 SYGVKD come from the germline V gene. DNA of the CDR3: TGTGCCATCCTGAGAGCGGGGGGGCCTCGGTATGAGCAGTTCTTC. Its translation is CAILRAGGPRYEQFF.

The chain combines TRBV2 with TRBJ2-2; D is unclear. Germline CDR1 reads SNHLY; CDR2 reads FYNNEI. Trimming stripped 5 bases from V and 6 bases from J, with 16 bases between. This CDR3 comprises 15 residues. DNA of the CDR3: TGTGCCAGCAGTACAACCCGGGTACGCGCCGGGGAGCTGTTTTTT. This codes for CASSTTRVRAGELFF.

In its sample, this clone was seen many times. The chain has TRBV7-8 and TRBJ1-4, with 9 bases aligning to TRBD1. J lost 12 bases, V lost 5 bases, and 10 bases had no gene match. The V gene's germline CDR1 is SGHVS and CDR2 FQNEAQ. The CDR3 runs to 14 residues. The CDR3 region is CASSKGDRVAQLFF. The CDR3 DNA reads TGTGCCAGCAGCAAAGGGGACAGGGTGGCACAACTGTTTTTT.

Points on this clone: The sample holds other DNA sequences that translate to the same CDR3. The rearrangement uses TRBV19 and TRBJ2-6, with 7 bases aligning to TRBD1. CDR3 length: 15 amino acids. Unmatched junction bases numbered 6, after V lost 7 bases and J lost 3 bases. Germline lookup yields CDR1 LNHDA and CDR2 SQIVND (reference sequence). The CDR3 DNA reads as TGTGCCAGTACCCGACAGGGTTATGGGGCCAACGTCCTGACTTTC. It encodes CASTRQGYGANVLTF.

This rearrangement joins TRBV18 to TRBJ1-5; D is possibly TRBD1 (5 bases). V was cut by 2 bases and J by 0 bases, with 14 bases left in between. Germline loops: CDR1 KGHSH, CDR2 LQKENI. The CDR3 contains 17 residues. For the CDR3, the DNA is TGTGCCAGCTCACCAACGGGGGAGCCGTATAGCAATCAGCCCCAGCATTTT. It codes for CASSPTGEPYSNQPQHF.

This chain connects TRBV5-5 to TRBJ1-5, with D maybe TRBD1 (5 bases). Germline CDR1 and CDR2: SGHKS and YYEKEE (reference sequence). With 0 bases removed from V and 0 bases from J, the gap between germline ends came to 10 bases. The CDR3 runs to 16 residues. CDR3 nucleotides: TGTGCCAGCAGCTTGGGCGGGGGATATAGCAATCAGCCCCAGCATTTT. It is translated as CASSLGGGYSNQPQHF. Using reference TRBV5-5 and TRBJ1-5 for the parts outside the CDR3, the full variable domain is DAGVTQSPTHLIKTRGQQVTLRCSPISGHKSVSWYQQVLGQGPQFIFQYYEKEERGRGNFPDRFSARQFPNYSSELNVNALLLGDSALYLCASSLGGGYSNQPQHFGDGTRLSIL.

V and J are TRBV7-7 and TRBJ2-5; TRBD1 agrees at 7 bases. The V segment lost 4 bases and the J segment 4 bases; nucleotides outside the gene matches: 3. Germline CDR1 is SSHAT and CDR2 is FNYEAQ (reference sequence). This CDR3 comprises 13 residues. The CDR3 here is CASSSTGLETQYF. CDR3 bases: TGTGCCAGCAGCTCGACAGGGCTAGAGACCCAGTACTTC.

This clone was seen a single time. The chain joins TRBV11-3 to TRBJ2-3; tentative D call: TRBD2 (6 bases). This CDR3 region has 15 residues. Germline V lookup: CDR1 SGHNT, CDR2 YENEEA. Trimming took off 0 bases at V and 0 bases at J, with 7 bases between the two ends. The CDR3 DNA reads TGTGCCAGCAGCTTAGACGGGACTAGCACAGATACGCAGTATTTT. Its translation: CASSLDGTSTDTQYF. The full variable domain, its missing parts supplied by reference TRBV11-3 and TRBJ2-3, is EAGVVQSPRYKIIEKKQPVAFWCNPISGHNTLYWYLQNLGQGPELLIRYENEEAVDDSQLPKDRFSAERLKGVDSTLKIQPAELGDSAVYLCASSLDGTSTDTQYFGPGTRLTVL.

This chain connects TRBV5-1 to TRBJ1-2; D may be TRBD1 (5 bases). V dropped 0 bases and J dropped 2 bases, with 8 bases sitting between them. CDR3 length equals 14 residues. Germline V gene sequence: CDR1 SGHRS, CDR2 YFSETQ. The CDR3 DNA sequence: TGCGCCAGCAGCTTGGTAGACAGAAACTATGGCTACACCTTC. Protein sequence: CASSLVDRNYGYTF.

The V and J genes are TRBV9 and TRBJ1-3; D call uncertain. The CDR3 consists of 14 residues. Between the trimmed V and J ends, which lost 1 base and 8 bases, there was a span of 13 bases. Germline-derived CDR1 and CDR2 are SGDLS and YYNGEE. The CDR3 loop reads CASSVNQAKHTIYF. In nucleotides, the CDR3 is TGTGCCAGCAGCGTAAACCAAGCCAAACACACCATATATTTT.

The chain uses TRBV5-1 and TRBJ2-2; 9 nucleotides line up with TRBD1. Germline V gene sequence: CDR1 SGHRS, CDR2 YFSETQ. The CDR3 is 16 residues long. The ends lost 7 bases at V and 7 bases at J; junction bases unmatched: 14. CDR3 DNA: TGCGCCAGCTCTCCGTTGGACAGGGGTCTTGGCGGGGAGCTGTTTTTT. It yields the protein CASSPLDRGLGGELFF.

The rearrangement uses TRBV25-1 and TRBJ2-1; the match to TRBD2 covers 7 bases. V lost 5 bases and J lost 3; bases outside the gene matches: 7. The CDR3 has 15 amino acids. Germline V gives CDR1 MGHDK, CDR2 SYGVNS. DNA of the CDR3: TGTGCCAGCAGTCCCCAGCGGGGCCTCTACAATGAGCAGTTCTTC. The encoded protein is CASSPQRGLYNEQFF.

J is TRBJ2-3 and V is TRBV27, with D perhaps matching TRBD2 (5 bases). Germline V gene lookup returns CDR1 MNHEY and CDR2 SMNVEV (reference sequence). V was shortened by 7 bases and J by 0 bases, with 17 bases between the two germline ends. The CDR3 runs to 16 residues. CDR3 bases: TGTGCCAGCACCTTGCGGGCTCGTCGAAGCACAGATACGCAGTATTTT. Translating it yields CASTLRARRSTDTQYF.

V and J are TRBV13 and TRBJ1-2, with 9 bases lining up with TRBD1. CDR3 size: 17 residues. Germline V gene data show CDR1 as PRHDT and CDR2 as FYEKMQ (reference sequence). V lost 5 bases, J lost 4 bases, and 14 bases stayed unmatched. CDR3 region: CASSVPRGTGTGYGYTF. CDR3 sequence (DNA): TGTGCCAGCAGCGTCCCCCGGGGGACAGGGACGGGCTATGGCTACACCTTC.

The chain carries TRBV19 and TRBJ2-2; TRBD1 might be the D (5 bases). CDR3 length equals 15 residues. Trimming left V 0 bases short and J 7 bases short, with 12 bases between. From germline, CDR1 is LNHDA and CDR2 SQIVND (reference sequence). CDR3 nucleotides: TGTGCCAGTAGTATAGATCCCAGGGCTGGCGGGGAGCTGTTTTTT. Protein: CASSIDPRAGGELFF. The full variable domain, completed using reference TRBV19 and TRBJ2-2, is DGGITQSPKYLFRKEGQNVTLSCEQNLNHDAMYWYRQDPGQGLRLIYYSQIVNDFQKGDIAEGYSVSREKKESFPLTVTSAQKNPTAFYLCASSIDPRAGGELFFGEGSRLTVL.

The chain links TRBV13 to TRBJ2-3, with 7 nucleotides matching TRBD2. Germline values: CDR1 PRHDT, CDR2 FYEKMQ (reference sequence). With 5 bases clipped from V and 3 bases from J, the junction kept 14 bases outside the gene matches. The CDR3 totals 17 residues. The DNA for the CDR3 is TGTGCCAGCAGCCCGCGACTAGCTAACCCAGCAACAGATACGCAGTATTTT. This codes for CASSPRLANPATDTQYF. Together with reference TRBV13 and TRBJ2-3, the CDR3 gives the full variable domain: AAGVIQSPRHLIKEKRETATLKCYPIPRHDTVYWYQQGPGQDPQFLISFYEKMQSDKGSIPDRFSAQQFSDYHSELNMSSLELGDSALYFCASSPRLANPATDTQYFGPGTRLTVL.

The V call is TRBV6-5, the J call TRBJ1-1; maybe TRBD1 (5 bases). Germline V gene data show CDR1 as MNHEY and CDR2 as SVGAGI. Between the trimmed V and J ends, which lost 8 bases and 9 bases, there was a span of 22 bases. This CDR3 contains 14 residues. The CDR3 DNA sequence: TGTGCCAGCCGAGGGGTGGGGAGGTTTGTAAAAGCTTTCTTT. Its translation is CASRGVGRFVKAFF.